These 26 T cell receptor beta chains came from one sample sequenced in a study of T cell responses to AZD1222 COVID-19 vaccine. Profiled with immunoSEQ multiplex PCR; TCRdb holds only in-frame clones, not every one. The sample comprises about 110,000 clones, around 93% of which are singletons, and roughly 8.7% rests with the top ten. The source was peripheral blood, collected 28 days after the second AZD1222 dose. Receptor source: an adult who received the AZD1222 COVID-19 vaccine.

V gene TRBV30 combines with J gene TRBJ1-4; no definite D call. Deletions cut 2 bases from V and 4 bases from J, with 5 bases between. The length of the CDR3 is 12 residues. The V gene's germline CDR1 is GTSNPN and CDR2 SVGIG (reference sequence). The CDR3 here is CAWSRDNEKLFF. The DNA for the CDR3 is TGTGCCTGGAGTAGGGATAATGAAAAACTGTTTTTT.

The gene calls are TRBV30 and TRBJ2-1; tentative D call: TRBD2 (5 bases). Germline-derived CDR1 and CDR2 are GTSNPN and SVGIG (reference sequence). With 3 bases removed from V and 5 bases from J, the gap between germline ends came to 14 bases. CDR3 length: 14 residues. DNA for the CDR3: TGTGCCTGGAGGAGTTTAGCGCAAAACAATGAGCAGTTCTTC. This translates into CAWRSLAQNNEQFF.

The chain joins TRBV9 to TRBJ2-1, with D uncertain. In germline, CDR1 is SGDLS, CDR2 YYNGEE. The CDR3 sequence is 15 residues long. The ends were cut back, 4 bases at V and 0 bases at J, with 11 bases in the middle. This CDR3 is CASSPYTGSYNEQFF. CDR3 coding DNA: TGTGCCAGCAGCCCTTACACCGGCTCCTACAATGAGCAGTTCTTC.

V is TRBV29-1 and J is TRBJ1-5; 7 bases are a match to TRBD1. The trim removed 4 bases at V and 6 bases at J, leaving 6 bases unmatched. This CDR3 region has 13 residues. The germline V gene encodes CDR1 SQVTM and CDR2 ANQGSEA. DNA of the CDR3: TGCAGCGTTGGACAGGGAGGAGTTCAGCCCCAGCATTTT. It yields the protein CSVGQGGVQPQHF.

The chain uses TRBV6-1 and TRBJ1-2; D is unresolved. There are 13 residues in the CDR3. In germline, CDR1 is MNHNS, CDR2 SASEGT. V was shortened by 3 bases and J by 5 bases, with 10 bases between the two germline ends. CDR3 DNA sequence: TGTGCCAGCAGTGAGCAAGGGCGATATGGCTACACCTTC. This encodes CASSEQGRYGYTF.

The rearrangement joins TRBV5-1 to TRBJ1-4; no firm D call. Germline values: CDR1 SGHRS, CDR2 YFSETQ. The CDR3 consists of 14 residues. The V end lost 2 bases, the J end lost 8 bases, and 13 bases lay between the germline ends. The DNA for the CDR3 is TGCGCCAGCAGCTTAGTCACATATGAGGAAAAACTGTTTTTT. Its protein is CASSLVTYEEKLFF.

The genes are TRBV7-2 and TRBJ1-2; a possible D gene is TRBD1 (5 bases). The CDR3 covers 15 residues. CDR1 and CDR2 from the germline V gene are SGHTA and FQGNSA. The V gene lost 5 bases and the J gene lost 0 bases, with 13 bases spanning the gap. Written as DNA, the CDR3 is TGTGCCAGCAGCCCCGACAGAGGGACTAACTATGGCTACACCTTC. Translated: CASSPDRGTNYGYTF.

The V and J genes are TRBV5-4 and TRBJ1-1; D possibly corresponds to TRBD1 (5 bases). In germline, CDR1 is SGHNT, CDR2 YYREEE (reference sequence). Trimming shortened V by 4 bases and J by 3 bases, and 16 bases separated the two germline ends. CDR3 length equals 15 residues. The CDR3, as DNA: TGTGCCAGCAGCGCGCAGGGAAGGGGCGACACTGAAGCTTTCTTT. Translating gives CASSAQGRGDTEAFF.

This clone occurred once. The junction departs from germline at one end; a sequencing error may be responsible. The chain joins TRBV6-5 to TRBJ1-5, with D uncertain. This CDR3 comprises 12 residues. The V gene's germline CDR1 is MNHEY and CDR2 SVGAGI. The chain's CDR3 is CASSYPNQSQHF. The CDR3, as DNA: TGTGCCAGCAGTTACCCAAATCAGTCCCAGCATTTT.

Only one count was recorded for this clone. The chain has TRBV19 and TRBJ1-1; D is unresolved. This CDR3 is built from 13 residues. V was cut by 3 bases and J by 3 bases, with 8 bases left in between. Germline loops: CDR1 LNHDA, CDR2 SQIVND (reference sequence). The CDR3 DNA is TGTGCCAGTAGTATCGTCTCCGACACTGAAGCTTTCTTT. Encoded protein: CASSIVSDTEAFF.

The chain recombines TRBV6-5 with TRBJ1-2; no definite D call. Germline V gene sequence: CDR1 MNHEY, CDR2 SVGAGI. This CDR3 region has 13 residues. The V end lost 5 bases, the J end lost 8 bases, and 15 bases lay between the germline ends. The CDR3 coding sequence is TGTGCCAGCAGTCGACGACACGGCGGAGGCTACACCTTC. It codes for CASSRRHGGGYTF.

The chain couples TRBV3-1 (or the pseudogene TRBV3-2) to TRBJ1-6; a weak D match, TRBD1 (5 bases). Trimming removed 2 bases at V and 9 bases at J, with 14 bases between. The CDR3 runs to 15 residues. Germline values: CDR1 LGHDT, CDR2 YNNKEL (reference sequence). CDR3 DNA: TGTGCCAGCAGCCAACCCCAGGGTGGCGCTTCACCCCTCCACTTT. It translates to CASSQPQGGASPLHF.

This clone was detected once. This sequence joins TRBV19 and TRBJ1-1; D perhaps matches TRBD1 (5 bases). The V end lost 7 bases, the J end lost 5 bases, and 14 bases lay between the germline ends. The germline gives CDR1 LNHDA, CDR2 SQIVND (reference sequence). The CDR3 extends over 13 amino acids. The CDR3 reads CASNTLGRTEAFF. CDR3 sequence (DNA): TGTGCCAGTAACACTTTGGGGCGGACTGAAGCTTTCTTT. Filled out from reference TRBV19 and TRBJ1-1, the complete variable domain reads DGGITQSPKYLFRKEGQNVTLSCEQNLNHDAMYWYRQDPGQGLRLIYYSQIVNDFQKGDIAEGYSVSREKKESFPLTVTSAQKNPTAFYLCASNTLGRTEAFFGQGTRLTVV.

The rearrangement links TRBV29-1 to TRBJ2-2, with D possibly being TRBD1 (5 bases). The V gene lost 7 bases and the J gene lost 0 bases, with 6 bases spanning the gap. The CDR3 is 12 amino acids. Germline CDR1 SQVTM, CDR2 ANQGSEA. The CDR3 protein is CSATANTGELFF. The CDR3 DNA follows: TGCAGCGCGACAGCGAACACCGGGGAGCTGTTTTTT.

The rearrangement uses TRBV6-6 and TRBJ1-2; possible D gene TRBD1, 5 bases. From germline, CDR1 is MNHNY and CDR2 SVGAGI (reference sequence). This CDR3 is 18 amino acids long. Trimming pared 5 bases from V and 0 bases from J, leaving 22 bases between. As DNA, the CDR3 is TGTGCCAGCAGTCGTGGCCGGGACCCCGGAGGGGCTAACTATGGCTACACCTTC. Residues: CASSRGRDPGGANYGYTF.

The V and J genes are TRBV7-2 and TRBJ2-7; 7 bases are shared with TRBD2. V shed 5 bases, J shed 1 base, and the junction held 8 bases outside the gene matches. The CDR3 sequence is 15 residues long. Per germline, CDR1 SGHTA and CDR2 FQGNSA. CDR3 nucleotides: TGTGCCAGCAGCCCCCGGGCTAGCGGATCCTACGAGCAGTACTTC. It specifies CASSPRASGSYEQYF.

By frequency in the sample, this clone is medium-sized. The identical CDR3 is also encoded by other nucleotide sequences in the sample. CDR3 coding DNA: TGTGCCAGCAGCCGACCATCCTACAATGAGCAGTTCTTC. It is translated as CASSRPSYNEQFF. This chain links TRBV27 with TRBJ2-1; D gene uncertain. CDR1 and CDR2 from the germline V gene are MNHEY and SMNVEV (reference sequence). The length of the CDR3 is 13 residues. Trimming stripped 6 bases from V and 1 base from J, with 7 bases between.

This rearrangement joins TRBV5-1 to TRBJ1-4; 8 nucleotides match TRBD1. Germline trimming cut 0 bases from V and 7 bases from J; bases unmatched to any gene: 2. The CDR3 length is 14 residues. CDR1 SGHRS and CDR2 YFSETQ come from the germline V gene. The CDR3 region has the DNA TGCGCCAGCAGCTTGGGACAGGGGAGTGAAAAACTGTTTTTT. Its translation is CASSLGQGSEKLFF.

The chain employs TRBV7-9 and TRBJ1-2; TRBD1 agrees at 8 bases. This CDR3 has 13 amino acids. Germline-derived CDR1 and CDR2 are SEHNR and FQNEAQ (reference sequence). The J segment lost 2 bases and the V segment lost 11 bases, leaving 7 bases of the junction unmatched. CDR3 sequence: CASAGGGNYGYTF. The CDR3, as DNA: TGTGCCTCAGCAGGGGGCGGGAACTATGGCTACACCTTC.

This clone has a single count. The chain uses TRBV11-3 and TRBJ2-7; TRBD2 aligns across 10 bases. This CDR3 is 20 amino acids long. Germline lookup yields CDR1 SGHNT and CDR2 YENEEA. With V trimmed by 0 bases and J by 3 bases, 17 bases remained unmatched. The CDR3 DNA is TGTGCCAGCAGCTTAGAATTATGGAGCGGGAGGGCCATAGGCGGCTACGAGCAGTACTTC. It yields the protein CASSLELWSGRAIGGYEQYF.

The V call is TRBV19, the J call TRBJ1-6; D not resolved. Germline assignment: CDR1 LNHDA and CDR2 SQIVND (reference sequence). This CDR3 contains 14 residues. Trimming took off 3 bases at V and 5 bases at J, with 8 bases between the two ends. The CDR3 is CASSIAVNNSPLHF. The DNA for the CDR3 is TGTGCCAGTAGTATTGCCGTAAATAATTCACCCCTCCACTTT.

The chain couples TRBV5-4 to TRBJ1-1; TRBD1 is a possible D gene (6 bases). The CDR3 is 14 residues long. Germline CDR1 is SGHNT and CDR2 is YYREEE (reference sequence). Trimming removed 6 bases from V and 0 bases from J, with 12 bases in between. CDR3 nucleotides: TGTGCCAGCACCCCCCGGGACATGAACACTGAAGCTTTCTTT. Translation gives CASTPRDMNTEAFF.

The chain uses TRBV25-1 and TRBJ1-2, with 8 bases lining up with TRBD1. The V gene end was trimmed by 4 bases and the J gene end by 8 bases; junction bases not matched to a gene: 9. Germline values: CDR1 MGHDK, CDR2 SYGVNS. The CDR3 covers 14 residues. The chain's CDR3 is CASSGRTGWGGYTF. In nucleotides, the CDR3 is TGTGCCAGCAGTGGCCGGACAGGGTGGGGAGGCTACACCTTC.

The chain recombines TRBV19 with TRBJ1-5, with D possibly being TRBD1 (6 bases). Trimming removed 3 bases from V and 4 bases from J, with 10 bases in between. CDR3 length: 14 amino acids. Germline-derived CDR1 and CDR2 are LNHDA and SQIVND (reference sequence). The CDR3 DNA sequence: TGTGCCAGTAGTATCGCACAGGGAAATCAGCCCCAGCATTTT. Its translation is CASSIAQGNQPQHF.

In DNA form, the CDR3 reads TGTGCCAGCAGTCCCTCGGGGCCGCAAGAGACCCAGTACTTC. This translates into CASSPSGPQETQYF. V and J are TRBV28 and TRBJ2-5; D tentatively reads TRBD1 or TRBD2 (5 bases each). The germline V gene encodes CDR1 MDHEN and CDR2 SYDVKM. The CDR3 consists of 14 residues. Trimming removed 5 bases at V and 2 bases at J, with 12 bases between.

The rearrangement uses TRBV24-1 and TRBJ2-7; 13 nucleotides agree with TRBD2. This CDR3 is 17 amino acids long. Trimming cost V 9 bases and J 2 bases; bases outside gene matches: 12. Germline CDR1 KGHDR, CDR2 SFDVKD. The CDR3 region is CATSGLAGALPPYEQYF. The CDR3 coding sequence is TGTGCCACCTCAGGACTAGCGGGAGCCTTACCTCCCTACGAGCAGTACTTC.